Following are 6 T cell receptor beta chains from one sample sequenced in a study of regulatory T cells in long-lasting Graves disease. Arm-PCR of CDR3 regions with iRepertoire HTBI primers generated TCR beta libraries. TCRdb reprocessed the multiplex PCR reads via MiXCR and lists one record per CDR3 protein. The sample records some 370,000 distinct CDR3 sequences, less than 25% being singletons. Described time point: persistent/refractory GD, antithyroid drugs over 5 years with positive TRAb. TCR sequences were obtained from RNA taken from PBMCs. This sample comprised peripheral blood mononuclear cells (PBMCs), obtained when the disease was refractory, from a patient treated with antithyroid drugs. These receptors all come from a female donor with Graves disease.

The chain joins TRBV7-3 to TRBJ2-7, with 8 positions matching TRBD2. V gave up 1 base and J gave up 5 bases; unmatched junction bases: 4. This CDR3 is built from 14 residues. Germline-derived CDR1 and CDR2 are SGHTA and FQGTGA. The CDR3 coding sequence is TGTGCCAGCAGCTTAAAGCCGGGAGGGAACGAGCAGTACTTC. Translating it yields CASSLKPGGNEQYF.

This rearrangement joins TRBV20-1 to TRBJ2-5; TRBD2 matches 8 bases. This CDR3 is built from 13 residues. Trimming at V came to 5 bases and at J to 1 base, leaving 3 bases not matched to a gene. CDR1 and CDR2 from the germline V gene are DFQATT and SNEGSKA (reference sequence). Here the CDR3 reads CSASTSGQETQYF. The CDR3 DNA reads as TGCAGTGCTTCCACTAGCGGCCAAGAGACCCAGTACTTC.

In this sample, this clonotype turned up a few times. The chain combines TRBV5-6 with TRBJ1-5; TRBD1 matches at 9 bases. V shed 5 bases, J shed 1 base, and the junction held 7 bases outside the gene matches. The CDR3 is made up of 16 amino acids. Germline assignment: CDR1 SGHDT and CDR2 YYEEEE. The CDR3: CASSSQGAVSNQPQHF. DNA of the CDR3: TGTGCCAGCAGTTCACAGGGGGCGGTAAGCAATCAGCCCCAGCATTTT.

This clonotype was seen only a few times. The J gene is TRBJ1-1, the V gene TRBV28; D gene unclear. The CDR3 runs to 11 residues. V lost 10 bases and J lost 4, with 10 bases in between. Germline V gene lookup returns CDR1 MDHEN and CDR2 SYDVKM. As DNA, the CDR3 is TGTGCCACCACCCTCCCCACTGAAGCTTTCTTT. It specifies CATTLPTEAFF.

This clonotype has ten or more counts. The chain joins TRBV11-2 to TRBJ2-7; 10 bases map to TRBD1. CDR1 is SGHAT, CDR2 FQNNGV, per germline. CDR3 length equals 15 residues. The J segment lost 3 bases and the V segment lost 4 bases, leaving 6 bases of the junction unmatched. The DNA of the CDR3 is TGTGCCAGCAGCTATTCCGGGACAGGGGTCTACGAGCAGTACTTC. Its protein is CASSYSGTGVYEQYF.

The chain links TRBV30 to TRBJ1-4, with D hard to call. Trimming removed 1 base from V and 10 bases from J, with 19 bases in between. CDR1 is GTSNPN and CDR2 is SVGIG in the germline V gene (reference sequence). CDR3 length equals 15 residues. For the CDR3, the DNA is TGTGCCTGGAGTGACACCGCGGGCCGCGATGGAAAACTGTTTTTT. Its protein product is CAWSDTAGRDGKLFF. The variable domain in full, completed from reference TRBV30 and TRBJ1-4, reads SQTIHQWPATLVQPVGSPLSLECTVEGTSNPNLYWYRQAAGRGLQLLFYSVGIGQISSEVPQNLSASRPQDRQFILSSKKLLLSDSGFYLCAWSDTAGRDGKLFFGSGTQLSVL.